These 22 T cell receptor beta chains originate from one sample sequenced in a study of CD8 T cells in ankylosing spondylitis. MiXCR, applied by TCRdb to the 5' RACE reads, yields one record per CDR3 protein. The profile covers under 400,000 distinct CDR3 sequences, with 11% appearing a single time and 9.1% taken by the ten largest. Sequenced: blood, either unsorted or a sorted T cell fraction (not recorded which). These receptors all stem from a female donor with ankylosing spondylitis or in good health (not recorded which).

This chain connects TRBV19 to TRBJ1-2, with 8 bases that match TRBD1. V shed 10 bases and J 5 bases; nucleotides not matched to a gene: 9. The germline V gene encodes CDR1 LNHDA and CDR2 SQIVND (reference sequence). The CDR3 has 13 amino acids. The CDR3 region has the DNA TGTGCCACCGGGACAGGTGAAAATTATGGCTACACCTTC. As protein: CATGTGENYGYTF.

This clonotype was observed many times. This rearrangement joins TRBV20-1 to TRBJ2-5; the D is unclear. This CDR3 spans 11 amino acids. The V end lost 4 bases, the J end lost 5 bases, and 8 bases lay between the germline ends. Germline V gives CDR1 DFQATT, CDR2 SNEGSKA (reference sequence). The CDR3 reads CSANLLETQYF. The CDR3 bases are TGCAGTGCTAATCTGCTGGAGACCCAGTACTTC.

The CDR3 here is CSARGQGASGANVLTF. DNA of the CDR3: TGCAGTGCTAGAGGCCAGGGGGCGAGTGGGGCCAACGTCCTGACTTTC. The chain links TRBV20-1 to TRBJ2-6; 8 nucleotides match TRBD1. This CDR3 has 16 residues. Germline lookup yields CDR1 DFQATT and CDR2 SNEGSKA (reference sequence). V lost 1 base and J lost 3; bases outside the gene matches: 5.

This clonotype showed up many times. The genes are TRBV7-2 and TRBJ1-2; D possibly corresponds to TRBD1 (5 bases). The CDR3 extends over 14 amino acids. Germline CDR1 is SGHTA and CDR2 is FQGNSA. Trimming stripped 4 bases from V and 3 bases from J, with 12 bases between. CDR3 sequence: CASSSTVTHYGYTF. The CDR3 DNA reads TGTGCCAGCAGCTCGACAGTTACGCACTATGGCTACACCTTC.

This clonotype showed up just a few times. This chain's CDR3 is CASSYVVGGYTF. CDR3 coding DNA: TGTGCCAGCAGTTACGTGGTTGGTGGCTACACCTTC. The chain is built from TRBV12-3 or TRBV12-4 and TRBJ1-2; no definite D call. The CDR3 extends over 12 amino acids. V lost 4 bases, J lost 7 bases, and 10 bases lay in between.

The CDR3 region has the DNA TGCGCCAGCAGCTTGGTGCCAGATCAGCCCCAGCATTTT. This codes for CASSLVPDQPQHF. The chain uses TRBV5-1 and TRBJ1-5, with unresolved D. Germline CDR1 reads SGHRS; CDR2 reads YFSETQ. The CDR3 totals 13 residues. Trimming pared 0 bases from V and 5 bases from J, leaving 6 bases between.

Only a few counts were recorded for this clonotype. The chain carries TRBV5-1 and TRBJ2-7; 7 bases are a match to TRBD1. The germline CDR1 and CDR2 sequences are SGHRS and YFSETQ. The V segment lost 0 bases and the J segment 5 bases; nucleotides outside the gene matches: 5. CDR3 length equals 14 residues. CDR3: CASSLGGTANEQYF. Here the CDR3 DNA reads TGCGCCAGCAGCTTGGGTGGGACAGCCAACGAGCAGTACTTC.

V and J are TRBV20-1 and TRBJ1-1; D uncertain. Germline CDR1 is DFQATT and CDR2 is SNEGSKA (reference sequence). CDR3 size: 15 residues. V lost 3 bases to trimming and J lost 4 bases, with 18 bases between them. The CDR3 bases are TGCAGTGCTAGCCACGCGGGCCGTTTTGGCACTGAAGCTTTCTTT. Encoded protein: CSASHAGRFGTEAFF.

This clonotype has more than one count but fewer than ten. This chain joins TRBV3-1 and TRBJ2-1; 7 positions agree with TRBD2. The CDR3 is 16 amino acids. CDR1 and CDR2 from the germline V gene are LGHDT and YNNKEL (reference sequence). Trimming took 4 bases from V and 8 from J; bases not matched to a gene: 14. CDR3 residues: CASSLGIGLGEDEQFF. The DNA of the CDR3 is TGTGCCAGCAGCCTAGGGATAGGACTAGGAGAAGATGAGCAGTTCTTC.

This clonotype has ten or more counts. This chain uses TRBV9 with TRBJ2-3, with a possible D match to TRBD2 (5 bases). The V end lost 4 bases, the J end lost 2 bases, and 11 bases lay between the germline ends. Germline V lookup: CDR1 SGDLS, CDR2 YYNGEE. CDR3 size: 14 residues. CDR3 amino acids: CASSTRTDTDTQYF. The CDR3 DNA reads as TGTGCCAGCAGCACTCGGACTGACACAGATACGCAGTATTTT.

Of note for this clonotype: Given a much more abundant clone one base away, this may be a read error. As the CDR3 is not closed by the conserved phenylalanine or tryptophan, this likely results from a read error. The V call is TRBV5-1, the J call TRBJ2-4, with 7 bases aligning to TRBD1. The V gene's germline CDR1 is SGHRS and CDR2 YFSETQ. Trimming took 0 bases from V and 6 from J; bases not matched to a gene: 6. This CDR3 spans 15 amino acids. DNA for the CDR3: TGCGCCAGCAGCTTGGAAGGGGGCGAGGTAAACATTCAGTACCTC. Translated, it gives CASSLEGGEVNIQYL.

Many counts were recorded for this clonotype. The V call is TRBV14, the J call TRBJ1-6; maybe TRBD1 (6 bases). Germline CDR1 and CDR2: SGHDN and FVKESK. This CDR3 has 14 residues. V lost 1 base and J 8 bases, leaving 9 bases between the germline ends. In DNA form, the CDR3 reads TGTGCCAGCAGCCAAGGACAGGCCGATTCACCCCTCCACTTT. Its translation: CASSQGQADSPLHF.

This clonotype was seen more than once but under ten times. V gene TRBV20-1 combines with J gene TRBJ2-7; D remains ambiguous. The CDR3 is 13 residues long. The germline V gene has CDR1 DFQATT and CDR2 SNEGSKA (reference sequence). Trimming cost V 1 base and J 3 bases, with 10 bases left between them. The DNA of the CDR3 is TGCAGTGCTAGAGGCCCGAGTATCTACGAGCAGTACTTC. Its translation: CSARGPSIYEQYF.

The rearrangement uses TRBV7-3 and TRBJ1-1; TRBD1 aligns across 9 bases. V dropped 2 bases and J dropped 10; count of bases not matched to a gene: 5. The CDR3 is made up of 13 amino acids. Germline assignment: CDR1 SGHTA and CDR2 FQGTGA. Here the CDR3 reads CASSLGSQGAAFF. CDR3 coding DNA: TGTGCCAGCAGCTTAGGGTCACAGGGGGCAGCTTTCTTT.

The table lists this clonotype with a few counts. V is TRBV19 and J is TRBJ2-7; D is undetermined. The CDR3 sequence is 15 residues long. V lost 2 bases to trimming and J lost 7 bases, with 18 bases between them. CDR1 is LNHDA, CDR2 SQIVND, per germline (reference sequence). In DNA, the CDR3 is TGTGCCAGTAGTATAAGCCTTACACCAGGCAGTGAGCAGTACTTC. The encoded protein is CASSISLTPGSEQYF.

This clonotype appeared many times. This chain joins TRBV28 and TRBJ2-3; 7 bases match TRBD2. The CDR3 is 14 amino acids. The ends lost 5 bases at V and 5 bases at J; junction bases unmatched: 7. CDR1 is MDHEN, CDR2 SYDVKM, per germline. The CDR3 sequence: CASSPQRGVDTQYF. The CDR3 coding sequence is TGTGCCAGCAGTCCGCAGCGGGGTGTAGATACGCAGTATTTT.

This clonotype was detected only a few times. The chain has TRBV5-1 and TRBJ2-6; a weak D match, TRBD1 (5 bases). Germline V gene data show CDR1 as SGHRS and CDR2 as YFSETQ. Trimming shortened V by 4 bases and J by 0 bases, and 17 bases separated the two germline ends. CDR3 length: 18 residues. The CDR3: CASSAAGFVFSGANVLTF. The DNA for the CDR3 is TGCGCCAGCAGCGCAGCAGGGTTTGTATTCTCTGGGGCCAACGTCCTGACTTTC.

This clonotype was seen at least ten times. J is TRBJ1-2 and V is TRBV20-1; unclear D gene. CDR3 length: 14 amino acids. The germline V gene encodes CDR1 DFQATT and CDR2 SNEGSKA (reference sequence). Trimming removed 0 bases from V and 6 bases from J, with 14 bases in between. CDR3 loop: CSARDPRREDGYTF. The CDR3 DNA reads TGCAGTGCTAGAGATCCCCGGAGGGAGGATGGCTACACCTTC.

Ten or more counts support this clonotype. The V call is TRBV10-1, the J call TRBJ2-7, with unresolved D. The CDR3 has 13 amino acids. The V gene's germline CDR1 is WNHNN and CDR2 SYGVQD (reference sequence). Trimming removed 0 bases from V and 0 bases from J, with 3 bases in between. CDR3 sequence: CASSESISYEQYF. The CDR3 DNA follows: TGCGCCAGCAGTGAGTCGATCTCCTACGAGCAGTACTTC.

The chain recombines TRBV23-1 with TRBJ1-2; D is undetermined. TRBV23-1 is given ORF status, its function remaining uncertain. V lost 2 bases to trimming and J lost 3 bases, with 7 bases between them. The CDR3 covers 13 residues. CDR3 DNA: TGCGCCAGCAGTCAAACGGGAGACTATGGCTACACCTTC. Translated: CASSQTGDYGYTF.

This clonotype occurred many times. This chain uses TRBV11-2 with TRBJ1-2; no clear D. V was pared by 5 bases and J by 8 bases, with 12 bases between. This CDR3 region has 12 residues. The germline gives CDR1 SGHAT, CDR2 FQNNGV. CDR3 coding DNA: TGTGCCAGCAGCCGCGAGTCGGACGGCTACACCTTC. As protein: CASSRESDGYTF.

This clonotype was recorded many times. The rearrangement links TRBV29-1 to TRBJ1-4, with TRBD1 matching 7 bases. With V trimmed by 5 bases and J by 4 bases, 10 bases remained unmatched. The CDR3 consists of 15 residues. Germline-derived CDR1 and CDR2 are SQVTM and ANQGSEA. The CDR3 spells CSVSLGGTDNEKLFF. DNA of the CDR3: TGCAGCGTTTCTTTAGGGGGGACAGATAATGAAAAACTGTTTTTT.